One sample yielded the 24 T cell receptor beta chains listed below, sequenced in a study of blood T cell repertoires in COVID-19. Repertoires were generated with immunoSEQ multiplex PCR, while TCRdb's copy carries only in-frame clones and drops some. The sample lists about 230,000 clones; roughly 84% were seen once. Sequencing input: peripheral blood. These receptor sequences come from a middle-aged man with acute or convalescent COVID-19.

V usage is TRBV6-2 or TRBV6-3 and J usage is TRBJ2-2; 10 positions agree with TRBD2. Losses at the gene ends were 6 bases for V and 4 bases for J; bases not matched to a gene: 14. The CDR3 has 18 amino acids. The germline V gene encodes CDR1 MNHEY and CDR2 SVGEGT. The DNA of the CDR3 is TGTGCCAGCAGCTCCACCTGGGGTAGCGGGAGGCGCACCGGGGAGCTGTTTTTT. Its translation is CASSSTWGSGRRTGELFF.

The J gene is TRBJ2-5, the V gene TRBV28, with TRBD1 matching 7 bases. V was clipped by 2 bases and J by 4 bases; unmatched bases: 7. The germline gives CDR1 MDHEN, CDR2 SYDVKM. The CDR3 has 15 residues. The CDR3 sequence: CASSLNRGSGETQYF. DNA of the CDR3: TGTGCCAGCAGTTTAAACAGGGGATCGGGAGAGACCCAGTACTTC.

The gene calls are TRBV10-2 and TRBJ1-5; D is perhaps TRBD1 (6 bases). Between the trimmed V and J ends, which lost 10 bases and 1 base, there was a span of 14 bases. CDR3 size: 14 residues. From germline, CDR1 is WSHSY and CDR2 SAAADI. As DNA, the CDR3 is TGCGCCATGCTACAGGGAGGGAGCAATCAGCCCCAGCATTTT. Protein: CAMLQGGSNQPQHF.

The V gene is TRBV7-8, the J gene TRBJ1-3, with TRBD1 matching 8 bases. This CDR3 region has 16 residues. CDR1 and CDR2 from the germline V gene are SGHVS and FQNEAQ. The ends lost 2 bases at V and 4 bases at J; junction bases unmatched: 7. This CDR3 is CASSLTGGSSGNTIYF. Written as DNA, the CDR3 is TGTGCCAGCAGCTTAACAGGGGGGAGTTCCGGAAACACCATATATTTT.

The rearrangement joins TRBV5-1 to TRBJ1-4; the match to TRBD1 covers 9 bases. With 4 bases clipped from V and 7 bases from J, the junction kept 5 bases outside the gene matches. This CDR3 has 14 residues. Looked up from germline, CDR1 is SGHRS and CDR2 is YFSETQ. The CDR3 sequence is CASSGGTGSEKLFF. CDR3 bases: TGCGCCAGCAGCGGCGGGACAGGGAGTGAAAAACTGTTTTTT.

The chain recombines TRBV6-5 with TRBJ1-1; a possible D gene is TRBD1 (5 bases). V lost 6 bases and J 7 bases, leaving 15 bases between the germline ends. This CDR3 has 13 amino acids. Germline-derived CDR1 and CDR2 are MNHEY and SVGAGI. CDR3 nucleotide sequence: TGTGCCAGCAGGCGCGGGACCGCGGATGAAGCTTTCTTT. Translating it yields CASRRGTADEAFF.

The chain uses TRBV4-1 and TRBJ1-6, with 10 positions matching TRBD1. Per germline, CDR1 MGHRA and CDR2 YSYEKL. The CDR3 sequence is 17 residues long. The junction had 11 bases not matched to a gene; V was cut back by 1 base and J by 11 bases. CDR3 amino acids: CASSQGRDRGRGPPLHF. The CDR3 bases are TGCGCCAGCAGCCAAGGCCGGGACAGGGGACGGGGACCACCCCTCCACTTT.

The chain employs TRBV7-2 and TRBJ2-1; TRBD1 matches at 7 bases. J lost 0 bases, V lost 5 bases, and 7 bases had no gene match. The CDR3 length is 16 residues. CDR1 is SGHTA and CDR2 is FQGNSA in the germline V gene. The CDR3 region is CASSEGTAGSYNEQFF. The CDR3 nucleotides read TGTGCCAGCAGCGAGGGGACAGCCGGCTCCTACAATGAGCAGTTCTTC.

The V gene is TRBV19, the J gene TRBJ2-2, with D perhaps matching TRBD1 (6 bases). The germline V and J ends were trimmed by 5 bases and 5 bases, with 15 bases remaining between them. CDR3 size: 15 residues. Germline V lookup: CDR1 LNHDA, CDR2 SQIVND (reference sequence). The CDR3: CASSFTGRETGELFF. The CDR3 coding sequence is TGTGCCAGTAGTTTTACAGGGAGAGAGACCGGGGAGCTGTTTTTT.

In its sample, this clone was seen a few times. CDR3 nucleotide sequence: TGTGCCACCAGCAGAGTAAGGGGCAGGGGCCTGTATAGCAATCAGCCCCAGCATTTT. Protein sequence: CATSRVRGRGLYSNQPQHF. The chain couples TRBV15 to TRBJ1-5; TRBD1 might be the D (6 bases). The CDR3 is 19 amino acids. The V gene's germline CDR1 is LNHNV and CDR2 YYDKDF (reference sequence). V was trimmed by 1 base and J by 0 bases, leaving 19 bases between them.

V gene TRBV20-1 combines with J gene TRBJ2-7; TRBD2 aligns across 8 bases. The V gene end was trimmed by 3 bases and the J gene end by 2 bases; junction bases not matched to a gene: 6. The CDR3 runs 14 residues. Looked up from germline, CDR1 is DFQATT and CDR2 is SNEGSKA (reference sequence). The CDR3 DNA is TGCAGTGCTAGTACTAGCGGCCCTCCCTACGAGCAGTACTTC. Translation: CSASTSGPPYEQYF.

Worth noting for this clone: The same CDR3 also results from other DNA sequences found in this sample. The chain recombines TRBV6-2 or TRBV6-3 with TRBJ2-5; possibly TRBD1 for D (6 bases). The CDR3 spans 14 residues. Germline CDR1 MNHEY, CDR2 SVGEGT. V was cut by 0 bases and J by 2 bases, with 7 bases left in between. The CDR3 coding sequence is TGTGCCAGCAGTTACTCGACAGGACAAGAGACCCAGTACTTC. Protein sequence: CASSYSTGQETQYF.

This clone was counted many times. The CDR3: CASSLSEAPGAEDTQYF. The CDR3 DNA reads as TGTGCCAGCAGCTTATCGGAGGCGCCAGGGGCCGAAGATACGCAGTATTTT. This sequence joins TRBV11-3 and TRBJ2-3; maybe TRBD1 (6 bases). The ends were cut back, 2 bases at V and 5 bases at J, with 20 bases in the middle. CDR1 is SGHNT, CDR2 YENEEA, per germline. CDR3 length: 17 amino acids.

The rearrangement links TRBV18 to TRBJ1-1; 7 bases fit TRBD1. The length of the CDR3 is 14 residues. V lost 4 bases and J lost 1; bases outside the gene matches: 3. Germline CDR1 and CDR2: KGHSH and LQKENI. The CDR3 sequence is CASSQGAPNTEAFF. The CDR3 nucleotides are TGTGCCAGCTCACAGGGGGCGCCGAACACTGAAGCTTTCTTT.

With respect to this clone: This specimen includes other DNA sequences encoding the same CDR3. The chain joins TRBV7-9 to TRBJ2-5, with a possible D match to TRBD1 (6 bases). The CDR3 has 14 residues. CDR1 and CDR2 from the germline V gene are SEHNR and FQNEAQ (reference sequence). V gave up 3 bases and J gave up 5 bases, with 13 bases separating them. The CDR3 region has the DNA TGTGCCAGCAGCTTTGCAGGGGTCGGGGAGACCCAGTACTTC. It translates to CASSFAGVGETQYF.

This clone was seen just once. The chain combines TRBV19 with TRBJ1-5; 9 bases fit TRBD1. Trimming took 3 bases from V and 5 from J; bases not matched to a gene: 11. The CDR3 loop spans 17 amino acids. Per germline, CDR1 LNHDA and CDR2 SQIVND (reference sequence). The CDR3 here is CASSMGQGGLSYQPQHF. The DNA of the CDR3 is TGTGCCAGTAGTATGGGACAGGGAGGATTGAGTTATCAGCCCCAGCATTTT.

The chain recombines TRBV12-1 with TRBJ1-3. TRBV12-1 represents a pseudogene. This CDR3 has 16 amino acids. The CDR3 sequence: CAEVVDPKSSGNTIYF. DNA for the CDR3: TGTGCCGAAGTGGTAGATCCAAAGAGCTCTGGAAACACCATATATTTT.

This chain joins TRBV7-9 and TRBJ2-7; the D gene is possibly TRBD2 (6 bases). This CDR3 contains 15 residues. V was cut by 7 bases and J by 3 bases, with 19 bases left in between. Germline V gives CDR1 SEHNR, CDR2 FQNEAQ (reference sequence). CDR3 in amino acids: CASMWGTGGNYEQYF. In DNA, the CDR3 is TGTGCCAGCATGTGGGGGACCGGGGGTAACTACGAGCAGTACTTC.

V gene TRBV19 combines with J gene TRBJ2-1; D is unclear. From germline, CDR1 is LNHDA and CDR2 SQIVND (reference sequence). The CDR3 totals 15 residues. V lost 0 bases and J lost 1, with 7 bases in between. The CDR3 reads CASSIESSSYNEQFF. As DNA, the CDR3 is TGTGCCAGTAGTATAGAATCTAGTTCCTACAATGAGCAGTTCTTC.

This sequence joins TRBV29-1 and TRBJ2-7; D gene uncertain. Germline V CDR1 and CDR2: SQVTM, ANQGSEA. V was trimmed by 4 bases and J by 3 bases, leaving 10 bases between them. The CDR3 spans 12 residues. CDR3 in amino acids: CSVVFQDYEQYF. The CDR3 DNA follows: TGCAGCGTTGTCTTCCAGGACTACGAGCAGTACTTC.

V usage is TRBV30 and J usage is TRBJ1-3; a weak D match, TRBD1 (5 bases). This CDR3 is built from 15 residues. From germline, CDR1 is GTSNPN and CDR2 SVGIG (reference sequence). Between the trimmed V and J ends, which lost 0 bases and 1 base, there was a span of 10 bases. Here the CDR3 DNA reads TGTGCCTGGAGTGTAGTCGGGGGGTCTGGAAACACCATATATTTT. Translating it yields CAWSVVGGSGNTIYF.

The CDR3 is CASSEDTYFGKLFF. The CDR3 DNA sequence: TGTGCCAGCAGTGAGGACACATACTTTGGCAAACTGTTTTTT. V is TRBV25-1 and J is TRBJ1-4; D perhaps matches TRBD1 (5 bases). The CDR3 covers 14 residues. V was clipped by 3 bases and J by 11 bases, with 16 bases between them. The V gene's germline CDR1 is MGHDK and CDR2 SYGVNS.

The J gene is TRBJ1-4, the V gene TRBV5-1; 8 positions match TRBD1. Germline trimming cut 2 bases from V and 5 bases from J; bases unmatched to any gene: 5. Looked up from germline, CDR1 is SGHRS and CDR2 is YFSETQ. The CDR3 sequence is 15 residues long. This CDR3 reads CASSFTGGTNEKLFF. The CDR3 DNA reads as TGCGCCAGCAGCTTTACAGGGGGTACGAATGAAAAACTGTTTTTT.

The V gene is TRBV7-2, the J gene TRBJ2-2; 8 bases agree with TRBD1. The CDR3 spans 14 residues. CDR1 and CDR2 (germline): SGHTA, FQGNSA. V shed 5 bases, J shed 5 bases, and the junction held 4 bases outside the gene matches. CDR3 sequence: CASSLRQGTGELFF. The CDR3 bases are TGTGCCAGCAGCCTCAGACAGGGGACCGGGGAGCTGTTTTTT.